Presented here are 32 T cell receptor beta chains from one specimen sequenced in a study of cytomegalovirus exposure and HLA in healthy donors. The PCR employed 60 Vbeta primers together with 13 Jbeta primers. Libraries were prepared by immunoSEQ multiplex PCR; TCRdb keeps only in-frame clonotypes and omits some of them. The sample contains around 200,000 clones, under 70% of which appear only once. Sample: PBMCs. The receptors stem from a man in his forties or fifties in good health and CMV-seropositive.

The CDR3 here is CASSWTESSYEQYF. The CDR3 coding sequence is TGTGCCAGCAGCTGGACAGAGAGCTCCTACGAGCAGTACTTC. The V call is TRBV7-9, the J call TRBJ2-7, with a weak D call TRBD1 (6 bases). The CDR3 length is 14 residues. Germline V gives CDR1 SEHNR, CDR2 FQNEAQ (reference sequence). Trimming removed 4 bases at V and 0 bases at J, with 10 bases between.

The J gene is TRBJ2-2, the V gene TRBV11-2; 11 bases are shared with TRBD2. Losses at the gene ends were 6 bases for V and 8 bases for J; bases not matched to a gene: 8. The CDR3 contains 15 residues. Germline-derived CDR1 and CDR2 are SGHAT and FQNNGV. The CDR3 loop is CASSSSGGPAGELFF. The CDR3 DNA reads as TGTGCCAGCAGTTCTAGCGGGGGGCCGGCGGGGGAGCTGTTTTTT.

V and J are TRBV11-3 and TRBJ2-2; D is possibly TRBD1 (6 bases). Germline V lookup: CDR1 SGHNT, CDR2 YENEEA. CDR3 length equals 16 residues. Trimming took off 3 bases at V and 4 bases at J, with 15 bases between the two ends. The DNA of the CDR3 is TGTGCCAGCAGCTTCGGACAGTTTTGGTGCACCGGGGAGCTGTTTTTT. Protein product: CASSFGQFWCTGELFF.

The genes are TRBV7-9 and TRBJ2-2, with D perhaps TRBD1 (6 bases). Germline lookup yields CDR1 SEHNR and CDR2 FQNEAQ (reference sequence). The CDR3 sequence is 15 residues long. Trimming removed 5 bases from V and 2 bases from J, with 12 bases in between. CDR3 sequence reads: CASSPGAVNTGELFF. The CDR3 coding sequence is TGTGCCAGCAGCCCAGGGGCGGTAAACACCGGGGAGCTGTTTTTT.

The genes are TRBV27 and TRBJ2-7; D is perhaps TRBD1 (6 bases). Looked up from germline, CDR1 is MNHEY and CDR2 is SMNVEV (reference sequence). The CDR3 is 14 residues long. Trimming pared 3 bases from V and 0 bases from J, leaving 9 bases between. CDR3 loop: CASSLDSSSYEQYF. DNA of the CDR3: TGTGCCAGCAGTTTGGACAGCAGCTCCTACGAGCAGTACTTC.

The gene calls are TRBV21-1 and TRBJ1-6. TRBV21-1 has pseudogene status. This CDR3 has 18 residues. CDR3 DNA sequence: TGTGCCAGCAGCAAAGCGCTTTTGGAGAGCTCCTATAATTCACCCCTCCACTTT. Amino acid sequence: CASSKALLESSYNSPLHF.

V usage is TRBV27 and J usage is TRBJ1-2; 8 nucleotides line up with TRBD1. CDR1 is MNHEY, CDR2 SMNVEV, per germline (reference sequence). J gave up 4 bases and V 5 bases, and 12 bases lay outside the gene matches. The CDR3 contains 16 residues. The CDR3 DNA sequence: TGTGCCAGCAGTCCCGGACAGGGATCTACCTTCTATGGCTACACCTTC. Its protein product is CASSPGQGSTFYGYTF.

This clone was recorded only once. This chain connects TRBV20-1 to TRBJ2-1; 7 bases match TRBD2. CDR1 is DFQATT, CDR2 SNEGSKA, per germline (reference sequence). V gave up 2 bases and J gave up 9 bases; unmatched junction bases: 1. The CDR3 is 11 residues long. The CDR3, as DNA: TGCAGTGCTAGAAGCGGGGCTGAGCAGTTCTTC. Its protein is CSARSGAEQFF.

The V and J genes are TRBV2 and TRBJ2-7; possibly TRBD2 for D (6 bases). Trimming took off 3 bases at V and 7 bases at J, with 16 bases between the two ends. The CDR3 spans 14 residues. The germline gives CDR1 SNHLY, CDR2 FYNNEI. Here the CDR3 reads CASSELTPAGEQYF. The CDR3 DNA reads as TGTGCCAGCAGTGAGCTGACTCCGGCGGGGGAGCAGTACTTC.

The rearrangement uses TRBV11-2 and TRBJ1-5; perhaps TRBD1 as D (6 bases). Trimming took off 0 bases at V and 6 bases at J, with 12 bases between the two ends. The germline V gene has CDR1 SGHAT and CDR2 FQNNGV. The CDR3 contains 15 residues. The CDR3 sequence: CASSLEGQGFQPQHF. CDR3 DNA: TGTGCCAGCAGCTTAGAGGGGCAGGGGTTTCAGCCCCAGCATTTT.

The rearrangement joins TRBV27 to TRBJ1-1; the match to TRBD1 covers 7 bases. This CDR3 contains 14 residues. Unmatched junction bases numbered 2, after V lost 4 bases and J lost 0 bases. Per the germline V gene, CDR1 is MNHEY and CDR2 is SMNVEV (reference sequence). CDR3 nucleotides: TGTGCCAGCAGTTACAGGGGTCTGAACACTGAAGCTTTCTTT. Its translation is CASSYRGLNTEAFF.

This clone showed up just a few times. The genes are TRBV7-9 and TRBJ1-1; the D gene is possibly TRBD1 (6 bases). This CDR3 region has 13 residues. Germline V lookup: CDR1 SEHNR, CDR2 FQNEAQ (reference sequence). Trimming stripped 5 bases from V and 9 bases from J, with 16 bases between. In DNA form, the CDR3 reads TGTGCCAGCAGCCCCGAGGGGGGGAGAAAAGCTTTCTTT. This gives the protein CASSPEGGRKAFF.

V usage is TRBV29-1 and J usage is TRBJ2-1, with 8 bases that match TRBD1. Germline CDR1 SQVTM, CDR2 ANQGSEA. V trimming: 6 bases; J trimming: 0 bases; junction bases outside the gene matches: 7. The CDR3 is 15 residues long. The CDR3 is CSVVPGQGSYNEQFF. The CDR3 nucleotides read TGCAGCGTGGTCCCAGGACAGGGCTCCTACAATGAGCAGTTCTTC.

This chain uses TRBV7-9 with TRBJ2-7; 10 bases map to TRBD2. V lost 2 bases, J lost 7 bases, and 8 bases stayed unmatched. Germline-derived CDR1 and CDR2 are SEHNR and FQNEAQ (reference sequence). CDR3 length: 15 residues. The CDR3 nucleotides are TGTGCCAGCAGCTTAAGCGCTAGCGGGGGAGGAGAGCAGTACTTC. Translating gives CASSLSASGGGEQYF.

The chain uses TRBV27 and TRBJ2-7; tentative D call: TRBD2 (7 bases). Looked up from germline, CDR1 is MNHEY and CDR2 is SMNVEV (reference sequence). The ends were cut back, 7 bases at V and 2 bases at J, with 18 bases in the middle. The CDR3 contains 15 residues. CDR3 amino acids: CASTPRGGKTYEQYF. The CDR3, as DNA: TGTGCCAGCACCCCTAGGGGGGGGAAGACCTACGAGCAGTACTTC.

V and J are TRBV2 and TRBJ1-2; D is unclear. V shed 6 bases and J shed 4 bases, with 12 bases lying between them. Germline V gives CDR1 SNHLY, CDR2 FYNNEI. There are 13 residues in the CDR3. Here the CDR3 reads CASRGDGIYGYTF. In DNA, the CDR3 is TGTGCCAGCAGAGGCGACGGGATCTATGGCTACACCTTC.

The chain employs TRBV6-5 and TRBJ1-6; D may be TRBD1 (5 bases). This CDR3 spans 14 amino acids. The germline V gene has CDR1 MNHEY and CDR2 SVGAGI. V dropped 9 bases and J dropped 13 bases, with 22 bases sitting between them. CDR3 amino acids: CASRIGGFGSPLHF. The CDR3 coding sequence is TGTGCCAGTCGGATCGGGGGTTTTGGGTCCCCCCTCCACTTT.

The chain combines TRBV15 with TRBJ2-5; perhaps TRBD2 as D (7 bases). This CDR3 contains 15 residues. CDR1 LNHNV and CDR2 YYDKDF come from the germline V gene (reference sequence). V gave up 0 bases and J gave up 4 bases, with 12 bases separating them. The CDR3 region is CATSRDQGGGETQYF. In DNA, the CDR3 is TGTGCCACCAGCAGAGACCAGGGAGGGGGAGAGACCCAGTACTTC.

There are a few counts of this clone. This chain uses TRBV6-1 with TRBJ2-1; TRBD2 agrees at 10 bases. This CDR3 spans 15 amino acids. V was pared by 6 bases and J by 7 bases, with 9 bases of the junction left unmatched. Germline CDR1 MNHNS, CDR2 SASEGT. This chain's CDR3 is CASSAESGGANEQFF. CDR3 DNA: TGTGCCAGCAGCGCGGAGAGCGGGGGGGCAAATGAGCAGTTCTTC.

The chain links TRBV15 to TRBJ2-3; 13 positions agree with TRBD2. The J segment lost 2 bases and the V segment lost 6 bases, leaving 5 bases of the junction unmatched. Germline CDR1 reads LNHNV; CDR2 reads YYDKDF (reference sequence). The CDR3 has 16 residues. This CDR3 reads CATSELAGGPTDTQYF. In nucleotides, the CDR3 is TGTGCCACCAGTGAACTAGCGGGGGGGCCCACAGATACGCAGTATTTT.

This clone was observed a single time. The V call is TRBV6-1, the J call TRBJ1-1; D call uncertain. This CDR3 comprises 14 residues. The germline V gene has CDR1 MNHNS and CDR2 SASEGT. Trimming removed 2 bases at V and 0 bases at J, with 7 bases between. The CDR3 reads CASSESRLNTEAFF. CDR3 sequence (DNA): TGTGCCAGCAGTGAATCCAGATTGAACACTGAAGCTTTCTTT.

The rearrangement joins TRBV6-5 to TRBJ2-2; D is unclear. CDR3 length equals 14 residues. The V and J ends lost 5 bases and 6 bases respectively, with 13 bases between them. Looked up from germline, CDR1 is MNHEY and CDR2 is SVGAGI. The CDR3 spells CASSRPVIPGELFF. The CDR3 bases are TGTGCCAGCAGTCGTCCCGTAATTCCCGGGGAGCTGTTTTTT.

This chain uses TRBV15 with TRBJ2-3; D gene ambiguous. Germline V gene data show CDR1 as LNHNV and CDR2 as YYDKDF (reference sequence). This CDR3 spans 15 amino acids. The V end was cut by 5 bases, the J end by 0 bases, with 12 bases between. The CDR3 loop reads CATSRLPGSTDTQYF. The DNA for the CDR3 is TGTGCCACCAGCCGCTTGCCCGGGAGCACAGATACGCAGTATTTT.

This chain uses TRBV6-1 with TRBJ1-6, with a possible D match to TRBD1 (5 bases). The CDR3 has 18 amino acids. The V end lost 3 bases, the J end lost 6 bases, and 21 bases lay between the germline ends. Germline-derived CDR1 and CDR2 are MNHNS and SASEGT. The CDR3, as DNA: TGTGCCAGCAGTGAGGGTGCGGGACGGCAAATAATTAATTCACCCCTCCACTTT. Translating it yields CASSEGAGRQIINSPLHF.

In the case of this clone: Germline and junction disagree at one end, which may indicate a read error. V is TRBV7-9 and J is TRBJ2-2, with a possible D match to TRBD1 (6 bases). Germline CDR1 reads SEHNR; CDR2 reads FQNEAQ (reference sequence). CDR3 length equals 14 residues. The CDR3 DNA follows: TGTTCCAGCAGCTTCAGGGGCGGAACCGGGGAGCTGTTTTTT. Translation gives CSSSFRGGTGELFF. Full variable domain (rest looked up from reference TRBV7-9 and TRBJ2-2): DTGVSQNPRHKITKRGQNVTFRCDPISEHNRLYWYRQTLGQGPEFLTYFQNEAQLEKSRLLSDRFSAERPKGSFSTLEIQRTEQGDSAMYLCSSSFRGGTGELFFGEGSRLTVL.

DNA for the CDR3: TGTGCCAGCAGCCATGCCCCCGGGGGTCAAGGCAATGAGCAGTTCTTC. Amino acids: CASSHAPGGQGNEQFF. This chain connects TRBV4-2 to TRBJ2-1, with D possibly TRBD2 on 6 matching bases. Germline CDR1 is LGHNA and CDR2 is YNFKEQ. The CDR3 is 16 residues long. Trimming took 3 bases from V and 6 from J, leaving 18 bases between them.

CDR3 DNA: TGTGCCAGCAGCCCCGGTCTCCTCTCTGGAAACACCATATATTTT. It specifies CASSPGLLSGNTIYF. This chain links TRBV9 with TRBJ1-3, with D uncertain. Germline loops: CDR1 SGDLS, CDR2 YYNGEE. V was shortened by 4 bases and J by 0 bases, with 11 bases between the two germline ends. The CDR3 is 15 amino acids.

The V gene is TRBV21-1, the J gene TRBJ2-7; the table's TRBD2 call for D was not verified on the DNA. TRBV21-1 is tagged as a pseudogene. The CDR3 contains 12 residues. In nucleotides, the CDR3 is TGTGCCAGCTGCACGGGGGGGGATGAGCAGTACTTC. Its translation: CASCTGGDEQYF.

This rearrangement joins TRBV7-2 to TRBJ2-3; maybe TRBD2 (8 bases). Germline CDR1 is SGHTA and CDR2 is FQGNSA. V was cut by 5 bases and J by 3 bases, with 15 bases left in between. This CDR3 has 15 residues. This CDR3 reads CASSPGRGQTDTQYF. Written as DNA, the CDR3 is TGTGCCAGCAGCCCCGGGAGGGGGCAGACAGATACGCAGTATTTT.

The chain couples TRBV4-2 to TRBJ1-6, with 9 bases identical to TRBD1. The CDR3 runs to 20 residues. With 0 bases clipped from V and 15 bases from J, the junction kept 24 bases outside the gene matches. Looked up from germline, CDR1 is LGHNA and CDR2 is YNFKEQ. DNA for the CDR3: TGTGCCAGCAGCCAAGACAAGTTTACTTCGTCTGGACAGGGGACCCATTTCCTCCACTTT. It is translated as CASSQDKFTSSGQGTHFLHF.

V is TRBV2 and J is TRBJ1-2, with 10 bases lining up with TRBD1. This CDR3 spans 14 amino acids. Per the germline V gene, CDR1 is SNHLY and CDR2 is FYNNEI. V was clipped by 6 bases and J by 3 bases; unmatched bases: 4. The CDR3 coding sequence is TGTGCCAGCAGAGTTGGACAGGGGGACTATGGCTACACCTTC. Translated: CASRVGQGDYGYTF.

The genes are TRBV27 and TRBJ2-1, with 10 bases lining up with TRBD1. Trimming removed 8 bases from V and 5 bases from J; junction bases left unmatched: 6. CDR3 length: 14 residues. CDR1 and CDR2 from the germline V gene are MNHEY and SMNVEV (reference sequence). In DNA, the CDR3 is TGTGCCAGCGGCTCGGGACAGGGGCACAATGAGCAGTTCTTC. This codes for CASGSGQGHNEQFF.